One sample yielded the 23 T cell receptor beta chains listed below, sequenced in a study of T cells in women clearing cervical HPV infection listed by TCRdb under 2018. The method behind the library was the immunoSEQ multiplex PCR assay. Entries here come from immuneACCESS through TCRdb and include only in-frame sequences with V and J called. Some clones fail to appear in such tables; in the studies checked, an unresolved V gene covers under half of the shortfall, and the cause of the remainder is unknown. The table for this sample shows fewer than 35,000 clones. In total, the top ten clones hold approximately 3% of the sample. The sample was blood buffy coat. These receptors were collected from a woman aged 18 to 75 with a cervical HPV16 infection that either progressed to CIN3+ or cleared (not recorded which).

With respect to this clone: The sequenced fragment ends 3 residues before the CDR3 boundary, so the rest is inferred from the germline J gene. The chain combines TRBV15 with TRBJ1-2; D gene ambiguous. Germline V lookup: CDR1 LNHNV, CDR2 YYDKDF (reference sequence). V lost 0 bases to trimming and J lost 5 bases, with 4 bases between them. The CDR3 sequence is 12 residues long. This CDR3 is CATSRDRYGYTF. The DNA read from the CDR3 is TGTGCCACCAGCAGAGATCGGTATGGC.

To note about this clone: The CDR3 end falls 3 residues outside the read, so it is completed with the germline J gene. The chain has TRBV20-1 and TRBJ2-1; 11 bases map to TRBD2. Germline trimming cut 5 bases from V and 0 bases from J; bases unmatched to any gene: 3. Germline V gives CDR1 DFQATT, CDR2 SNEGSKA (reference sequence). CDR3 length: 15 residues. The DNA read from the CDR3 is TGCAGTGCTGGTAGCGGGGGGGGCTCCTACAATGAG. Protein: CSAGSGGGSYNE. The complete CDR3 reads CSAGSGGGSYNEQFF.

Regarding this clone: The read halts 3 residues ahead of the CDR3 end, with the missing end drawn from the germline J gene. The chain carries TRBV19 and TRBJ1-5; TRBD1 aligns across 7 bases. J was trimmed by 0 bases and V by 5 bases; bases with no gene match: 4. The V gene's germline CDR1 is LNHDA and CDR2 SQIVND (reference sequence). CDR3 length: 15 amino acids. CDR3 DNA, as far as it was read: TGTGCCAGTAGTCCACAGGGGATTAGCAATCAGCCC. It codes for CASSPQGISNQP. The complete CDR3 protein is CASSPQGISNQPQHF.

Worth noting for this clone: The read gets to within 3 residues of the CDR3 end, and the germline J gene fills in the rest. V usage is TRBV7-3 and J usage is TRBJ2-7; the match to TRBD1 covers 7 bases. V dropped 3 bases and J dropped 5; count of bases not matched to a gene: 4. The CDR3 sequence is 13 residues long. Per germline, CDR1 SGHTA and CDR2 FQGTGA. The covered CDR3 bases are TGTGCCAGCAGCTTCCTGACAGGGAACGAG. Translating gives CASSFLTGNE. In full, the CDR3 reads CASSFLTGNEQYF.

Turning to this clone: The read terminates 3 residues ahead of where the CDR3 ends, so the germline J gene completes it. This chain links TRBV6-1 with TRBJ1-2; D gene unclear. Looked up from germline, CDR1 is MNHNS and CDR2 is SASEGT. Deletions cut 1 base from V and 7 bases from J, with 16 bases between. CDR3 length: 15 residues. The CDR3 here is CASSEGGGLGFGYTF. The covered CDR3 bases are TGTGCCAGCAGTGAAGGGGGAGGACTGGGGTTTGGC.

Concerning this clone: The read finishes 3 residues shy of the CDR3 end, and the germline J gene is used to complete it. The rearrangement links TRBV20-1 to TRBJ2-7, with 8 bases aligning to TRBD2. Germline-derived CDR1 and CDR2 are DFQATT and SNEGSKA (reference sequence). This CDR3 comprises 15 residues. Trimming at V came to 0 bases and at J to 1 base, leaving 5 bases not matched to a gene. The CDR3 reads CSAREAGGLSYEQYF. The part of the CDR3 DNA that was read is TGCAGTGCTAGAGAGGCGGGGGGTCTTTCCTACGAG.

With regard to this clone: The read ends 3 residues before the CDR3 terminus; that terminus is restored from the germline J gene. This chain links TRBV20-1 with TRBJ1-2; 7 bases are shared with TRBD1. J gave up 6 bases and V 3 bases, and 4 bases lay outside the gene matches. The CDR3 runs to 12 residues. CDR1 and CDR2 from the germline V gene are DFQATT and SNEGSKA (reference sequence). CDR3 bases read: TGCAGTGCTAGCAAAGGGACAGATGGC. It is translated as CSASKGTDG. The complete CDR3 protein is CSASKGTDGYTF.

In regard to this clone: The read ends 3 residues before the CDR3 terminus; that terminus is restored from the germline J gene. This chain connects TRBV7-2 to TRBJ1-2, with no clear D. This CDR3 is built from 15 residues. CDR1 and CDR2 (germline): SGHTA, FQGNSA. The CDR3 DNA, read in part, is TGTGCCAGCAGCTTAGGAGGTCTAGCGGGTAATGAC. Residues: CASSLGGLAGND. The CDR3, in full, reads CASSLGGLAGNDYTF.

Notes on this clone: The CDR3 end falls 3 residues outside the read, so it is completed with the germline J gene. The chain couples TRBV29-1 to TRBJ2-3; TRBD2 aligns across 8 bases. Trimming at V came to 4 bases and at J to 0 bases, leaving 12 bases not matched to a gene. This CDR3 spans 17 amino acids. Germline V gene data show CDR1 as SQVTM and CDR2 as ANQGSEA. The DNA read from the CDR3 is TGCAGCGTTGGGGCGGGGGGTCAGAGTCTAAGCACAGATACG. Translated: CSVGAGGQSLSTDT. Given in full, the CDR3 is CSVGAGGQSLSTDTQYF.

With regard to this clone: The CDR3 end is not reached by the read, which stops 3 residues before it; the germline J gene fills it in. V is TRBV19 and J is TRBJ2-4; D possibly uses TRBD1 or TRBD2 (5 bases each). Germline loops: CDR1 LNHDA, CDR2 SQIVND (reference sequence). This CDR3 region has 13 residues. Incomplete CDR3 DNA: TGTGCCAGTACCGAGGGGAGTAGGGATGGT. It specifies CASTEGSRDG. The CDR3 in its entirety is CASTEGSRDGQYF.

CDR3 bases read: TGTGCCAGCAGCTCAGTTCGGGGAAGGAGCTATGGT. It specifies CASSSVRGRSYG. The complete CDR3 reads CASSSVRGRSYGQYF. This chain uses TRBV11-2 with TRBJ2-4; the D gene is possibly TRBD2 (5 bases). The CDR3 extends 3 residues past the end of the read, so its final part is completed from the germline J gene. The germline CDR1 and CDR2 sequences are SGHAT and FQNNGV. CDR3 size: 15 residues.

The CDR3 protein is CSARVAGANTGELFF. The CDR3 DNA, read in part, is TGCAGTGCTAGAGTAGCGGGGGCGAACACCGGGGAG. J is TRBJ2-2 and V is TRBV20-1; TRBD2 aligns across 9 bases. The observed sequence ends 3 residues before the CDR3 terminus, with the missing tail filled in from the germline J gene. From germline, CDR1 is DFQATT and CDR2 SNEGSKA (reference sequence). The V gene end was trimmed by 1 base and the J gene end by 0 bases; junction bases not matched to a gene: 0. The CDR3 extends over 15 amino acids.

In the case of this clone: One end of the junction is discordant with germline, which a read error may explain. Sequencing ends 3 residues short of the CDR3 end; the germline J gene provides the rest. The V and J genes are TRBV18 and TRBJ1-2, with D unresolved. CDR1 is KGHSH, CDR2 LQKENI, per germline. The CDR3 runs to 17 residues. The sequenced part of the CDR3 DNA is TGTGCCAGCTCCCCACTAGTTCGGTCCCCTAGCACAGATACC. Translating gives CASSPLVRSPSTDT. The full CDR3 sequence reads CASSPLVRSPSTDTYTF.

A note on this clone: The read ends 3 residues shy of where the CDR3 ends; the end is completed using the germline J gene. The rearrangement links TRBV20-1 to TRBJ1-2, with unresolved D. This CDR3 contains 14 residues. Per the germline V gene, CDR1 is DFQATT and CDR2 is SNEGSKA (reference sequence). The CDR3 reads CSAVLAVGPYDYTF. The sequenced CDR3 bases are TGCAGTGCGGTACTAGCGGTCGGGCCCTACGAC.

Concerning this clone: The read finishes 3 residues shy of the CDR3 end, and the germline J gene is used to complete it. The chain carries TRBV18 and TRBJ2-3; 9 bases fit TRBD1. The CDR3 has 17 residues. The germline V gene encodes CDR1 KGHSH and CDR2 LQKENI. V gave up 1 base and J gave up 6 bases; unmatched junction bases: 11. CDR3 bases read: TGTGCCAGCTCACCACAACAGGGGGCCTTCCAGGGGGATACG. This translates into CASSPQQGAFQGDT. The full CDR3 protein is CASSPQQGAFQGDTQYF.

For this clone: The read ends 3 residues shy of where the CDR3 ends; the end is completed using the germline J gene. The genes are TRBV5-1 and TRBJ2-3; the match to TRBD2 covers 9 bases. Germline V lookup: CDR1 SGHRS, CDR2 YFSETQ. This CDR3 region has 15 residues. The DNA read from the CDR3 is TGCGCCAGCAGCCCCCGACTAGCGGACCAAGAGACG. Amino acids: CASSPRLADQET. The whole CDR3 protein reads CASSPRLADQETQYF.

As for this clone: The CDR3 end falls 3 residues outside the read, so it is completed with the germline J gene. This chain links TRBV20-1 with TRBJ1-1; D gene ambiguous. This CDR3 comprises 12 residues. Trimming removed 6 bases at V and 1 base at J, with 9 bases between. In germline, CDR1 is DFQATT, CDR2 SNEGSKA (reference sequence). The CDR3 here is CSASTTNTEAFF. CDR3 bases read: TGCAGTGCCTCCACAACGAACACTGAA.

On this clone itself: The CDR3 end falls 3 residues outside the read, so it is completed with the germline J gene. The chain combines TRBV12-5 with TRBJ2-7; no clear D. The germline V gene has CDR1 LGHNT and CDR2 FRNRAP. Trimming took off 2 bases at V and 2 bases at J, with 13 bases between the two ends. The CDR3 runs 15 residues. The CDR3: CASGLYQRPTYEQYF. The sequenced part of the CDR3 DNA is TGTGCTAGTGGTTTGTATCAGCGTCCTACCTACGAG.

In the case of this clone: Sequence at one end of the junction differs from germline and may be a read error. Incomplete CDR3 DNA: TGTGCCAGCAGATTAGCACTAGCGGAAGAGGGGGATGAC. Its protein product is CASRLALAEEGDD. In full, the CDR3 reads CASRLALAEEGDDYTF. This chain connects TRBV7-6 to TRBJ1-2; tentative D call: TRBD1 (6 bases). Sequencing ends 3 residues short of the CDR3 end; the germline J gene provides the rest. The CDR3 spans 16 residues. Germline assignment: CDR1 SGHVS and CDR2 FNYEAQ.

On this clone: From the germline J gene comes the end of the CDR3, since the read stops 3 residues before it. V gene TRBV7-9 combines with J gene TRBJ2-2, with 8 bases fitting TRBD1. The ends lost 6 bases at V and 5 bases at J; junction bases unmatched: 5. Germline V CDR1 and CDR2: SEHNR, FQNEAQ (reference sequence). The CDR3 has 14 amino acids. The covered CDR3 bases are TGTGCCAGCAGGCGAACAGGGGGTACCGGGGAG. Amino acids: CASRRTGGTGE. The entire CDR3 protein reads CASRRTGGTGELFF.

Turning to this clone: The CDR3 end lies 3 residues beyond the end of the read and is filled in from the germline J gene. The rearrangement joins TRBV7-3 to TRBJ2-3, with 8 nucleotides matching TRBD1. After removal of 1 base from V and 4 bases from J, the junction contained 7 bases not matched to a gene. Germline-derived CDR1 and CDR2 are SGHTA and FQGTGA. The CDR3 runs 16 residues. The CDR3 bases that were read are TGTGCCAGCAGCTTAATTGGACAGGGAGGCGCAGATACG. Residues: CASSLIGQGGADT. The full CDR3 sequence reads CASSLIGQGGADTQYF.

Turning to this clone: The read falls 3 residues short of the CDR3 end, and the missing part is taken from the germline J gene. The chain links TRBV5-4 to TRBJ2-7; 9 nucleotides agree with TRBD1. The CDR3 spans 14 residues. Germline V gene data show CDR1 as SGHNT and CDR2 as YYREEE (reference sequence). The V segment lost 1 base and the J segment 6 bases; nucleotides outside the gene matches: 5. The DNA read from the CDR3 is TGTGCCAGCAGCTTGTCCGGGACAGGGATCGAG. This sequence encodes CASSLSGTGIE. In full, the CDR3 is CASSLSGTGIEQYF.

A remark on this clone: Read coverage stops 3 residues before the CDR3 terminus; the germline J gene supplies the remainder. The chain combines TRBV10-2 with TRBJ2-3, with D unresolved. The ends were cut back, 6 bases at V and 2 bases at J, with 3 bases in the middle. The CDR3 is 11 residues long. Germline assignment: CDR1 WSHSY and CDR2 SAAADI. The CDR3: CASSITDTQYF. The sequenced CDR3 bases are TGCGCCAGCAGCATCACAGATACG.